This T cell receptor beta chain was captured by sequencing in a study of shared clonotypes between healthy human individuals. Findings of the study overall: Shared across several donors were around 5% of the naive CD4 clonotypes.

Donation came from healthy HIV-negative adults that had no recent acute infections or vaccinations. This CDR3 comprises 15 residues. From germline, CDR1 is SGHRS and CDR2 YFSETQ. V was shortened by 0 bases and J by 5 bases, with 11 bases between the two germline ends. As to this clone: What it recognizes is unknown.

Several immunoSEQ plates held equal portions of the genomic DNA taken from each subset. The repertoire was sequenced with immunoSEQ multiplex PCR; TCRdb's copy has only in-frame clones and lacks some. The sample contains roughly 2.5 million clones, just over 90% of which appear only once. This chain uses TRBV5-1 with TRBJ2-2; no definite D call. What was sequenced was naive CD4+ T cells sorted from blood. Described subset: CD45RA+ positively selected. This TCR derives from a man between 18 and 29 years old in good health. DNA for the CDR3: TGCGCCAGCAGCTTGGTTGGATCGGCGACCGGGGAGCTGTTTTTT. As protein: CASSLVGSATGELFF. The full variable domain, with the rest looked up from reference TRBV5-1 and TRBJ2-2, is KAGVTQTPRYLIKTRGQQVTLSCSPISGHRSVSWYQQTPGQGLQFLFEYFSETQRNKGNFPGRFSGRQFSNSRSEMNVSTLELGDSALYLCASSLVGSATGELFFGEGSRLTVL.